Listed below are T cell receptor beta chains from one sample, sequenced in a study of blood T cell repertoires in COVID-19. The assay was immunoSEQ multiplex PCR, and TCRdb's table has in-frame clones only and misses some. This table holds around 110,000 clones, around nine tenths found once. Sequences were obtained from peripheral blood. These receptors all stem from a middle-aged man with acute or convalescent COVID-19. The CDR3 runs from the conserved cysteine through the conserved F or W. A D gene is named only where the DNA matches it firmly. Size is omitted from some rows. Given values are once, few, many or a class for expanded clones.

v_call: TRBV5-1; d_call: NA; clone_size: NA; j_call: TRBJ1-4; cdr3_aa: CASSSDGGPEKLFF; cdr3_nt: TGCGCCAGCAGCTCCGACGGCGGCCCCGAAAAACTGTTTTTT
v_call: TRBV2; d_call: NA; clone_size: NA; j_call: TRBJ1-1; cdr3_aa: CASNPDRKNTEAFF; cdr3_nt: TGTGCCAGCAATCCCGACAGAAAGAACACTGAAGCTTTCTTT
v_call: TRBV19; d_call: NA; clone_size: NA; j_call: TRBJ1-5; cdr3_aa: CASSPLGARGNQPQHF; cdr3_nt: TGTGCCAGTAGTCCCCTAGGGGCCAGGGGCAATCAGCCCCAGCATTTT
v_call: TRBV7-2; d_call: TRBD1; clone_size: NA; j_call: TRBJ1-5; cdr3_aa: CASSLTSGTGMQPQHF; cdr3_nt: TGTGCCAGCAGCTTAACCTCCGGGACAGGGATGCAGCCCCAGCATTTT
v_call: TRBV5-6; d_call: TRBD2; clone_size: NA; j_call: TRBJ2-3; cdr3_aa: CASSFLADTTDTQYF; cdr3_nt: TGTGCCAGCAGCTTTCTAGCGGATACCACAGATACGCAGTATTTT
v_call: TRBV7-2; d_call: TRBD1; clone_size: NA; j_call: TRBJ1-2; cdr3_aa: CASRDRASFGYTF; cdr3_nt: TGTGCCAGCCGGGACAGGGCATCGTTCGGCTACACCTTC
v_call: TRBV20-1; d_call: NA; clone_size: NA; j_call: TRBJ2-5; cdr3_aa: CSAETTSSQYF; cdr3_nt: TGCAGTGCAGAAACTACTAGCTCCCAGTACTTC
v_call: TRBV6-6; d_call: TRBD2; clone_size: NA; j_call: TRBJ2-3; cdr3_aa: CASSYSGKLAAF; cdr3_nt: TGTGCCAGCAGTTACTCGGGGAAGCTAGCGGCTTTT
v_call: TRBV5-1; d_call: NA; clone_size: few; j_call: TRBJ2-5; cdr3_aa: CASSPLLDTEETQYF; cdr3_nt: TGCGCCAGCAGCCCACTTCTGGACACGGAGGAGACCCAGTACTTC
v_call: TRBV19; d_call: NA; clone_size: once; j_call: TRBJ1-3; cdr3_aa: CASRAGPGNTIYF; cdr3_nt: TGTGCCAGTAGGGCAGGGCCTGGAAACACCATATATTTT
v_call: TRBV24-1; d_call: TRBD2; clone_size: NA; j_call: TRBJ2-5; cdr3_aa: CATSDTSGREVETQYF; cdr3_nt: TGTGCCACCAGTGATACTAGCGGGAGGGAGGTAGAGACCCAGTACTTC
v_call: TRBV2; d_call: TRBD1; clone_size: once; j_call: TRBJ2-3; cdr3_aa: CASSEPETGPLGTQYF; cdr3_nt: TGTGCCAGCAGTGAACCGGAGACAGGGCCATTGGGTACGCAGTATTTT
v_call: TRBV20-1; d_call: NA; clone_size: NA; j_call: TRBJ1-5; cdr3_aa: CSASSRGQPQHF; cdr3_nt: TGCAGTGCTAGTAGCAGGGGACAGCCCCAGCATTTT
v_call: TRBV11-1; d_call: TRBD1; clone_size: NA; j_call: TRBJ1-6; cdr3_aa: CASSSGTGWDSPLHF; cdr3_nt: TGTGCCAGCAGCTCGGGGACAGGGTGGGATTCACCCCTCCACTTT
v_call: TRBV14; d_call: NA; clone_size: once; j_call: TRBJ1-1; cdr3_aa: CASSQRPLMGGQDTEAFF; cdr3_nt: TGTGCCAGCAGCCAAAGACCCTTGATGGGGGGTCAGGACACTGAAGCTTTCTTT
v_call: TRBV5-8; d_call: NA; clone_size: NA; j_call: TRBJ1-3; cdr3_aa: CASSLSGVPRNTIYF; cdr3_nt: TGTGCCAGCAGCTTGTCGGGGGTACCGAGGAACACCATATATTTT
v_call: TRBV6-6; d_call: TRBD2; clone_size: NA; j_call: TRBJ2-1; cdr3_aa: CASSPPLTGTRFYNEQFF; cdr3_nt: TGTGCCAGCAGTCCTCCCCTTACCGGGACTAGGTTCTACAATGAGCAGTTCTTC
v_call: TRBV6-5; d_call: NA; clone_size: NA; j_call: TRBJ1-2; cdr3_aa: CASSYSAGVSNGYTF; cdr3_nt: TGTGCCAGCAGTTACAGCGCAGGGGTCTCAAATGGCTACACCTTC
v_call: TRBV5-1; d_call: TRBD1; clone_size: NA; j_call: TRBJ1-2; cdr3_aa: CASSPGQGYVGYTF; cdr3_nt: TGCGCCAGCAGCCCCGGACAGGGATACGTCGGCTACACCTTC
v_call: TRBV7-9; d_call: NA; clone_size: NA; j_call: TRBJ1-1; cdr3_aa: CASSPPGQFFTEAFF; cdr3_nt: TGTGCCAGCAGCCCCCCCGGACAGTTTTTCACTGAAGCTTTCTTT
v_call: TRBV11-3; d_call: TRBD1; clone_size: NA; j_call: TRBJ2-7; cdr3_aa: CASSSGPGQGTYEQYF; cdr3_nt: TGTGCCAGCAGCTCAGGACCGGGACAGGGAACCTACGAGCAGTACTTC
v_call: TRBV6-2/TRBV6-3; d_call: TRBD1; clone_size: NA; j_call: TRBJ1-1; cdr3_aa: CASSDRDRTMNTEAFF; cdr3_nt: TGTGCCAGCAGCGACCGGGACAGGACTATGAACACTGAAGCTTTCTTT
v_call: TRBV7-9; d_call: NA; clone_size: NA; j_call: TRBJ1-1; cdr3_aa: CASSPRGLGTEAFF; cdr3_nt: TGTGCCAGCAGCCCCAGGGGATTAGGCACTGAAGCTTTCTTT
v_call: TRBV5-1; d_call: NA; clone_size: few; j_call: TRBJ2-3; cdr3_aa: CASSGVSRAGDETDTQYF; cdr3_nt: TGCGCCAGCAGCGGTGTGTCGAGGGCAGGGGATGAGACAGATACGCAGTATTTT
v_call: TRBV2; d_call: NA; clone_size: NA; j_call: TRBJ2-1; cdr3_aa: CASTKSSINEQFF; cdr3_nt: TGTGCCAGCACCAAGAGTAGCATCAATGAGCAGTTCTTC
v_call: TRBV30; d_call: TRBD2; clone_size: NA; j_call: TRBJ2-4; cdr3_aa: CAWSVGLLADVATKNIQYF; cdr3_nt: TGTGCCTGGAGTGTAGGGCTCCTAGCGGACGTAGCTACCAAAAACATTCAGTACTTC
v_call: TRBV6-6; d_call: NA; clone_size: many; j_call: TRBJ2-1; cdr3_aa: CASSRDRGAGVHEQFF; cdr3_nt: TGTGCCAGCAGCAGAGACCGGGGGGCTGGCGTCCATGAGCAGTTCTTC
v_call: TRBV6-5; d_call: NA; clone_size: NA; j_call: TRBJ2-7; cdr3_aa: CASRPRTVYSYEQYF; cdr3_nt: TGTGCCAGCCGACCGCGGACAGTCTACTCCTACGAGCAGTACTTC
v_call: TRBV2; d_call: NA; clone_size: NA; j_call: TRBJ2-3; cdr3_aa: CASSELQITDTQYF; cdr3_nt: TGTGCCAGCAGTGAATTACAGATCACAGATACGCAGTATTTT
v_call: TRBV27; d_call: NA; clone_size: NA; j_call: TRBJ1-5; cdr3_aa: CASSLGGGQPQHF; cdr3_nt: TGTGCCAGCAGTTTAGGGGGGGGACAGCCCCAGCATTTT
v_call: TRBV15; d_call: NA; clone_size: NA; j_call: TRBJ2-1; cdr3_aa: CATSRARGWSNEQFF; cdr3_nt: TGTGCCACCAGCAGAGCCAGGGGCTGGAGCAATGAGCAGTTCTTC
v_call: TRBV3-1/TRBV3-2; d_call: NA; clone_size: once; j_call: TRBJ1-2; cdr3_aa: CASSRQVGPYGYTF; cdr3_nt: TGTGCCAGCAGCCGACAGGTTGGGCCCTATGGCTACACCTTC
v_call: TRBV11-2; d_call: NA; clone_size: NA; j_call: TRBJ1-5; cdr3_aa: CASSLPGMGQPQHF; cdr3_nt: TGTGCCAGCAGCTTACCGGGAATGGGTCAGCCCCAGCATTTT
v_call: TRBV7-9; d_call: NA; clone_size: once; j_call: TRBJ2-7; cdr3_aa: CASSLARGPGIPYEQYF; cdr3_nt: TGTGCCAGCAGCTTAGCGCGTGGGCCGGGAATACCCTACGAGCAGTACTTC
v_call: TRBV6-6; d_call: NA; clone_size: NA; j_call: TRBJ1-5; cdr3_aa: CASSYEGIQPQHF; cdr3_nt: TGTGCCAGCAGTTACGAGGGTATCCAGCCCCAGCATTTT
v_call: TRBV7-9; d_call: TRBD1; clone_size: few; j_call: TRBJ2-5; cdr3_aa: CASSLGGQGGPETQYF; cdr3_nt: TGTGCCAGCAGCTTAGGAGGACAGGGGGGGCCTGAGACCCAGTACTTC
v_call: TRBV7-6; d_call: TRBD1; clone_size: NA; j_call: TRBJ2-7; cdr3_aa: CASSLDRGRDYEQYF; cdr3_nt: TGTGCCAGCAGCTTAGACAGGGGGCGCGACTACGAGCAGTACTTC
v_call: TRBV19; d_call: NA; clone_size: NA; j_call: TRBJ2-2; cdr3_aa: CASNPGRNTGELFF; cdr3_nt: TGTGCCAGTAATCCGGGTCGGAACACCGGGGAGCTGTTTTTT
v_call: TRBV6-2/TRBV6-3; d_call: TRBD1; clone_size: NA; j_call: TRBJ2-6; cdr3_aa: CASSPGQGYSGANVLTF; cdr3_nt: TGTGCCAGCAGCCCGGGACAGGGGTACTCTGGGGCCAACGTCCTGACTTTC
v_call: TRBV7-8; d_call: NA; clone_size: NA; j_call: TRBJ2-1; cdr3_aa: CASTNLGAAAIRGRGDEQFF; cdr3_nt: TGTGCCAGCACCAACCTTGGGGCAGCCGCTATTCGGGGGAGGGGGGATGAGCAGTTCTTC
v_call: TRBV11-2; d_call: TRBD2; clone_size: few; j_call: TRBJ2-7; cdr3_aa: CASRLTSGYEQYF; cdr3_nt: TGTGCCAGCAGATTGACTAGCGGGTACGAGCAGTACTTC
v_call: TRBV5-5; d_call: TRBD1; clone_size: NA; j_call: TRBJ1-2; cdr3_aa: CASSPSTGQGTYGYTF; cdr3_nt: TGTGCCAGCAGCCCAAGCACGGGACAGGGCACCTATGGCTACACCTTC
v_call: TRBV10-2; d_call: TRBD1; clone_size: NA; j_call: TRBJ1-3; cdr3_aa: CASSEQGSGNTIYF; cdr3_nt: TGCGCCAGCAGTGAACAGGGGTCTGGAAACACCATATATTTT
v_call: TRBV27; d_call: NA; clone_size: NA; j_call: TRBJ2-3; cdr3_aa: CASSDGGPDTQYF; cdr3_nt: TGTGCCAGCAGCGACGGAGGCCCAGATACGCAGTATTTT
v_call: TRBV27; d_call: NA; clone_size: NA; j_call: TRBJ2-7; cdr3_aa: CASRETGIAFLSYEQYF; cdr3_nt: TGTGCCAGCAGAGAAACAGGGATCGCCTTCTTATCCTACGAGCAGTACTTC
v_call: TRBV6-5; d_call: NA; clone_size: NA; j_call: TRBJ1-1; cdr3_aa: CASSYVRDLNTEAFF; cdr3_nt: TGTGCCAGCAGTTACGTTCGGGATTTGAACACTGAAGCTTTCTTT
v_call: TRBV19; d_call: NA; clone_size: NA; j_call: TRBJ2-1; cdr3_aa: CASRSSGTRGYNEQFF; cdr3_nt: TGTGCCAGTAGATCATCCGGGACGCGGGGCTACAATGAGCAGTTCTTC